Listed here is a single T cell receptor beta chain. Its antigen remains unidentified. Base qualities are not at hand, and no much larger clone is one base apart. The record originates from a study of monozygotic twins with cystic fibrosis (dated by TCRdb to the early 2020s). For the study in its entirety: Barcoded libraries were prepared from three micrograms of fragmented DNA with roughly 16 PCR cycles. The study compared TCR beta repertoires within and between 16 monozygotic twin pairs with cystic fibrosis to assess genetic influence on V and J gene usage. The cohort included ten female and six male twin pairs, mostly children and adolescents, aged roughly 2.0 to 40 years with a median of approximately 8.2 years. On the day of blood sampling, twins were ranked among approximately 990 cohort participants for weight-for-height and for FEVPerc (FEV1 disease centile). Data for three of the twin pairs had already been reported earlier in a different context. What the authors observed across the whole study: The greatest similarity to the co-twin was observed for V gene usage in 13 of 16 pairs and for J usage in 8 of 16 pairs, which suggested genetic constraints. Only a small cohort was studied, and no association of shared CDR3 numbers with age, concordance or disease severity was found. Simpson clonality was found to be generally low (median around 0.0095), suggesting a naive-dominated repertoire, although higher clonality was observed in the most severely affected patients. Sharing of nucleotide-identical clonotypes was significantly greater within monozygotic CF twin pairs than between unrelated CF individuals (P = 0.000026, Mann-Whitney).

TCR beta CDR3 regions were amplified by multiplex PCR with the immunoSEQ immune profiling system according to the manufacturer's instructions. An Illumina NextSeq system was used for sequencing. Per the authors' processing: Sequence data were processed on the immunoSEQ Analyzer platform, and clonality was computed as the square root of Simpson's index of productive rearrangements. Similarity in V and J usage was quantified by Jensen-Shannon distance, and CDR3 generation probabilities were calculated with OLGA. The researchers looked up shared CDR3 sequences in the immuneACCESS database (August 2020) and in VDJdb (December 2020). Not all clones reach the TCRdb copy of this immuneACCESS table, which keeps in-frame sequences only. Checked studies attribute under half of the gap to unresolved V genes and leave the rest unexplained. V and J calls and clone size are copied from that table; D and trimming were computed from the DNA. The sample contains about 21,000 clones, 91% of them found a single time. The ten most abundant clones make up roughly 1.5% of the sample.

The twin pairs came from the European Cystic Fibrosis Twin and Sibling Study Cohort, which recruited patients from 150 or so CF clinics across 14 European countries. Zygosity and CFTR genotype were confirmed in-house, and zygosity was tested by multiplex PCR of nine short tandem repeat loci. Peripheral blood was taken from each twin, and clinical parameters were recorded on the day of blood sampling. Genomic DNA was isolated from peripheral blood cells with phenol/chloroform and kept in TE buffer at 4 degrees C. This receptor was identified in a girl aged 2-10 years with cystic fibrosis. The sequencing input was blood.

The nucleotides read TGTGCCAGCAGCTTGGAGCGGGAGCGGAATGAGCAGTTCTTC. The encoded protein is CASSLERERNEQFF. The rearranged segments are TRBV5-4 and TRBJ2-1, with TRBD2 identical over 8 junction bases. Here V drops 0 bases and J drops 7 bases, and the junction holds 3 bases not matched to any gene. Sequences SGHNT (CDR1) and YYREEE (CDR2) are obtained from the germline V gene (reference sequence). The CDR3 contains 14 residues, cysteine and phenylalanine counted. Just the 42-base CDR3 DNA is kept, in frame starting at base 1.